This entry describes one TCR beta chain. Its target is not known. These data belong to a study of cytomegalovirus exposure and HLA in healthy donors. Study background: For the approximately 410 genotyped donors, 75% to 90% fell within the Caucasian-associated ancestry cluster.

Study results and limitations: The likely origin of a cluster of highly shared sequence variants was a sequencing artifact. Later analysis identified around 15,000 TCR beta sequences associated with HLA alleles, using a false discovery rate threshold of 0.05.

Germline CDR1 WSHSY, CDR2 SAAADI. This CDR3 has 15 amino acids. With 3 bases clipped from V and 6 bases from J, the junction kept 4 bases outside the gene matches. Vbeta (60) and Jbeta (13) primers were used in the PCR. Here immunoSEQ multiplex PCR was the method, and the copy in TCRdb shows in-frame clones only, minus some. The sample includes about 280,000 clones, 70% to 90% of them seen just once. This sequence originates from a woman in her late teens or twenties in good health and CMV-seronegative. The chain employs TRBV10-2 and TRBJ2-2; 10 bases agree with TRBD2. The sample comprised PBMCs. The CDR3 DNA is TGCGCCAGCAGTGAAGTAGCGGGGGGATCCGGGGAGCTGTTTTTT. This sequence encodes CASSEVAGGSGELFF.